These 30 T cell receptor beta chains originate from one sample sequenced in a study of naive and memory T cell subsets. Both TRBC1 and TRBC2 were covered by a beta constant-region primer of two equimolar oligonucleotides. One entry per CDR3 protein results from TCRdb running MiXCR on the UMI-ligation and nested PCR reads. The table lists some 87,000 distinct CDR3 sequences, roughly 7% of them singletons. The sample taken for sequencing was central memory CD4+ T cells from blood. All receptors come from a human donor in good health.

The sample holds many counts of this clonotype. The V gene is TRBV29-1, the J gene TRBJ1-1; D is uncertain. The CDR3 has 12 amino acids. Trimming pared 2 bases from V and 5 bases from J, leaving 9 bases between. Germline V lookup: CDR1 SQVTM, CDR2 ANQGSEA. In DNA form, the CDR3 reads TGCAGCGTTGAACTGGGAAGGACTGAAGCTTTCTTT. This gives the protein CSVELGRTEAFF.

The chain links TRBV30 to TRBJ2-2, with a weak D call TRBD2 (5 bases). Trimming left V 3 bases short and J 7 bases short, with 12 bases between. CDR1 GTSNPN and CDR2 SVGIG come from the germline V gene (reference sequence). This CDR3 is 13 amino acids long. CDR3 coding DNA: TGTGCCTGGAGGGGCGGGTTTGGCGGGGAGCTGTTTTTT. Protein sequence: CAWRGGFGGELFF.

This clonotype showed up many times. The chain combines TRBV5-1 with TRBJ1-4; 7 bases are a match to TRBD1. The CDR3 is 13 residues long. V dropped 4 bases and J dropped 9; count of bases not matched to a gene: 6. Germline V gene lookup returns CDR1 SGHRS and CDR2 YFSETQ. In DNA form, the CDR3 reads TGCGCCAGCAGCCACTCGGACAGGAAAAAACTGTTTTTT. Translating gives CASSHSDRKKLFF.

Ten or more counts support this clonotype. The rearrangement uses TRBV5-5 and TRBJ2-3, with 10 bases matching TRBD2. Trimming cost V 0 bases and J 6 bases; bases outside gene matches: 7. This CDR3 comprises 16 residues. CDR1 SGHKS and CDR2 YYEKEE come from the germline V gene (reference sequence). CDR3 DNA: TGTGCCAGCAGCTTGGGTCCTAGCGGGGGTAGGGATACGCAGTATTTT. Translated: CASSLGPSGGRDTQYF.

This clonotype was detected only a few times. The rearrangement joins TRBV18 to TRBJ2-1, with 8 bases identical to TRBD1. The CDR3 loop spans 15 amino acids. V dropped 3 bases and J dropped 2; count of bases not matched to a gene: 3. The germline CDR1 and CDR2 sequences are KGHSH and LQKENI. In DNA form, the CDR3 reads TGTGCCAGCTCACCGGGACAGGTGACCTACAATGAGCAGTTCTTC. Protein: CASSPGQVTYNEQFF.

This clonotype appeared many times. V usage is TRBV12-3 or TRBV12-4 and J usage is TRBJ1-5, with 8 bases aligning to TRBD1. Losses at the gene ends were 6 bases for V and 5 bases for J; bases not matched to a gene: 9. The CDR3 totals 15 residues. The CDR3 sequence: CASRPTGTGYQPQHF. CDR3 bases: TGTGCCAGCAGACCCACCGGGACAGGATATCAGCCCCAGCATTTT.

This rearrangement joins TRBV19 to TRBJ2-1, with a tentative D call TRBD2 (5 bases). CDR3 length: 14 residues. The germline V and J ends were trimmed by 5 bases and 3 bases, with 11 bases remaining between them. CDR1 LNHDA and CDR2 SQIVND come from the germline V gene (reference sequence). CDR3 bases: TGTGCCAGTAGTTCCGGAGGAGGCTACAATGAGCAGTTCTTC. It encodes CASSSGGGYNEQFF.

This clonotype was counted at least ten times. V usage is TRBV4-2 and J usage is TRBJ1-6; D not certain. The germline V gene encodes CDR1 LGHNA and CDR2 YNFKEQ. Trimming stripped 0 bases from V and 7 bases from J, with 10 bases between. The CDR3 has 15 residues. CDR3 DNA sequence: TGTGCCAGCAGCCAAGAGGCACTAATAAATTCACCCCTCCACTTT. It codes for CASSQEALINSPLHF.

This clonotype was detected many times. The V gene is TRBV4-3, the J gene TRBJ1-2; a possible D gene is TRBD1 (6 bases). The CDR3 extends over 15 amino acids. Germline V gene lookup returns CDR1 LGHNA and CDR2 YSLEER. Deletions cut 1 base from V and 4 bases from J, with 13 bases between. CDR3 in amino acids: CASSQAFPGAYGYTF. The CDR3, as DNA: TGCGCCAGCAGCCAAGCTTTCCCGGGGGCCTATGGCTACACCTTC.

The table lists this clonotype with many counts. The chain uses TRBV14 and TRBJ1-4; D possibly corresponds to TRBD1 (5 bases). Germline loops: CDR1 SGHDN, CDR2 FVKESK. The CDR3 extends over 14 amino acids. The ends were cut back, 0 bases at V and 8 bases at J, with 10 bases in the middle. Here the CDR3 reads CASSQEGHYEKLFF. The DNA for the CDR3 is TGTGCCAGCAGCCAAGAGGGGCACTACGAAAAACTGTTTTTT.

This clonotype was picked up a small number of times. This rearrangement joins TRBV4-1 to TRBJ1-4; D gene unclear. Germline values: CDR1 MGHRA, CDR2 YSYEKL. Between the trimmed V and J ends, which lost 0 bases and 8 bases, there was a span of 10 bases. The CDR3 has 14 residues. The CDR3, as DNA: TGCGCCAGCAGCCAAGATGGGGTTTGGGAAAAACTGTTTTTT. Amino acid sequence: CASSQDGVWEKLFF.

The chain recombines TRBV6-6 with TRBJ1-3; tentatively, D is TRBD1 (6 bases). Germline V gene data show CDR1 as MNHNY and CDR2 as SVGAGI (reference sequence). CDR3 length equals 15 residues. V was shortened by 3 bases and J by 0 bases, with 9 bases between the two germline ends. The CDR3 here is CASSYGQNSGNTIYF. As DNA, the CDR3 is TGTGCCAGCAGTTATGGACAGAACTCTGGAAACACCATATATTTT.

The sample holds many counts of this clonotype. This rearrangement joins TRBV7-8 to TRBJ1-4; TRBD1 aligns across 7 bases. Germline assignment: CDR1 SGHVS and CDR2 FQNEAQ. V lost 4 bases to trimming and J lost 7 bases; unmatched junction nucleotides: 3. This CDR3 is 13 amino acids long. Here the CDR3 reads CASSYDRAEKLFF. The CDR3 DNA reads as TGTGCCAGCAGCTACGACAGGGCTGAAAAACTGTTTTTT.

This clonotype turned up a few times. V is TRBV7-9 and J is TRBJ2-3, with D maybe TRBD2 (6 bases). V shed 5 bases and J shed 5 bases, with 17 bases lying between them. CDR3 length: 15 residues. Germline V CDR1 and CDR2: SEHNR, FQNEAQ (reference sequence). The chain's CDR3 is CASSPRPGAGDTQYF. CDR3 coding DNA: TGTGCCAGCAGCCCGAGGCCGGGAGCGGGAGATACGCAGTATTTT.

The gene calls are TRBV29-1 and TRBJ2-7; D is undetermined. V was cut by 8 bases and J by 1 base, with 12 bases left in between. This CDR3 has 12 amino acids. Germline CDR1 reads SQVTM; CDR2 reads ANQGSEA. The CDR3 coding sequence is TGCAGCATACGCGGTGGGTCCTACGAGCAGTACTTC. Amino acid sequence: CSIRGGSYEQYF.

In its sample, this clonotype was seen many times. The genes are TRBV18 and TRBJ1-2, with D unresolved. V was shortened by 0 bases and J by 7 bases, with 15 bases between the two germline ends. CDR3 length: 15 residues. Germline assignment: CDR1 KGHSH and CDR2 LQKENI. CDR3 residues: CASSPPEEGLRGYTF. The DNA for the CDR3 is TGTGCCAGCTCACCACCCGAGGAGGGTTTACGTGGCTACACCTTC.

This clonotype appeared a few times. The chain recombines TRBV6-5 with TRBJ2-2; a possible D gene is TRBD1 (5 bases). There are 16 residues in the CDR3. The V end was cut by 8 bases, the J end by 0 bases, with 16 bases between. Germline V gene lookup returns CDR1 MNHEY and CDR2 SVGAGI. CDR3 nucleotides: TGTGCCAGCCATCGCTCGAGGACAACGAACACCGGGGAGCTGTTTTTT. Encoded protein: CASHRSRTTNTGELFF.

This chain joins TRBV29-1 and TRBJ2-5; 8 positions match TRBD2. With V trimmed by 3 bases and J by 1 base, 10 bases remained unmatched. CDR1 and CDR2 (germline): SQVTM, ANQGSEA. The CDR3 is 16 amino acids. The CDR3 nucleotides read TGCAGCGTTGACCCCTCGGGAGGGGCTATCCAAGAGACCCAGTACTTC. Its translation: CSVDPSGGAIQETQYF.

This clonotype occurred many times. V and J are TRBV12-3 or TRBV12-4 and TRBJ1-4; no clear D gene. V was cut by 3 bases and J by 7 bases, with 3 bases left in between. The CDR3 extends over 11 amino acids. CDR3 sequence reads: CASSLFEKLFF. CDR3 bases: TGTGCCAGCAGTTTGTTTGAAAAACTGTTTTTT.

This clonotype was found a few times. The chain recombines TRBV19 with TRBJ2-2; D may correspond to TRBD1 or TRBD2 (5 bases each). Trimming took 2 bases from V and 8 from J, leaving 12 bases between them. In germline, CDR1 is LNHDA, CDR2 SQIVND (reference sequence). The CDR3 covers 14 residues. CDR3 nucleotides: TGTGCCAGTAGTATATGGGGACGGACGGGGGAGCTGTTTTTT. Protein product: CASSIWGRTGELFF.

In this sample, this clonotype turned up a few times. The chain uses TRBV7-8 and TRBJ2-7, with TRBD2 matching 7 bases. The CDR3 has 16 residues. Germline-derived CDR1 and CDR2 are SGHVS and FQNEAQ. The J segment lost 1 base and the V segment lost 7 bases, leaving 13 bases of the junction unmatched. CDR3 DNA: TGTGCCAGCACCGCGGGGTGGGGGGGTAATTCCTACGAGCAGTACTTC. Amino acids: CASTAGWGGNSYEQYF.

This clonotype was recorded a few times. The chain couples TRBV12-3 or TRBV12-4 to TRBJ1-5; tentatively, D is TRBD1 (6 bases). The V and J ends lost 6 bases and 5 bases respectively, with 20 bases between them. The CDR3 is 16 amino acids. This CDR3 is CASSPQFSAGDQPQHF. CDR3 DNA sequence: TGTGCCAGCAGCCCCCAGTTTTCGGCAGGGGATCAGCCCCAGCATTTT.

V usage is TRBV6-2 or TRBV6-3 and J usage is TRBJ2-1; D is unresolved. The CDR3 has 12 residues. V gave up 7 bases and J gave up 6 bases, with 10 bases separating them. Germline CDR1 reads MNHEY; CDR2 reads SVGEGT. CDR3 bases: TGTGCCAGCACTTCCCGGAGCAATGAGCAGTTCTTC. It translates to CASTSRSNEQFF.

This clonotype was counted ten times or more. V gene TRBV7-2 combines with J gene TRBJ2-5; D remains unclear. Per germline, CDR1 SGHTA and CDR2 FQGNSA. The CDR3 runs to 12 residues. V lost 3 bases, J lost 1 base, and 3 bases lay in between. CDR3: CASSLTQETQYF. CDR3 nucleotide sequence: TGTGCCAGCAGCTTGACCCAAGAGACCCAGTACTTC.

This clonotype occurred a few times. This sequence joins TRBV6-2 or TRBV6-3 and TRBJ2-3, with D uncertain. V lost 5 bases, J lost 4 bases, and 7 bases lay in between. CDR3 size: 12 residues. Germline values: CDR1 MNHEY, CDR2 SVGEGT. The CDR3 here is CASSRTADTQYF. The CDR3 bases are TGTGCCAGCAGTAGGACGGCAGATACGCAGTATTTT.

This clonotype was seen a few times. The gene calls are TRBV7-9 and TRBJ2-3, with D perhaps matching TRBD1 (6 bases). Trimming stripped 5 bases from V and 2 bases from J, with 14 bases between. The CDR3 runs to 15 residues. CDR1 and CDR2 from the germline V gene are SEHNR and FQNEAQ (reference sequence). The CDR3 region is CASSPLGQNTDTQYF. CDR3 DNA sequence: TGTGCCAGCAGCCCACTCGGACAGAACACAGATACGCAGTATTTT.

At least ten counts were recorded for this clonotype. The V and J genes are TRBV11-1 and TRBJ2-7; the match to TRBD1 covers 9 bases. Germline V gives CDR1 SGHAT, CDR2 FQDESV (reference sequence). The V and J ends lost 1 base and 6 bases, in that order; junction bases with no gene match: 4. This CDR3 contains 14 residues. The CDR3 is CASSLDRGLSEQYF. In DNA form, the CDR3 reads TGTGCCAGCAGCTTAGACAGGGGGCTCTCCGAGCAGTACTTC.

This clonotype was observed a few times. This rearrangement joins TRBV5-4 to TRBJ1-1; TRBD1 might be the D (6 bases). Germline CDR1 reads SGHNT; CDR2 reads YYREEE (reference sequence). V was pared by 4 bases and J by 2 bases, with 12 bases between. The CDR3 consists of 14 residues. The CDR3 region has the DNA TGTGCCAGCAGCAGGGCAGGGGCTAACACTGAAGCTTTCTTT. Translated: CASSRAGANTEAFF.

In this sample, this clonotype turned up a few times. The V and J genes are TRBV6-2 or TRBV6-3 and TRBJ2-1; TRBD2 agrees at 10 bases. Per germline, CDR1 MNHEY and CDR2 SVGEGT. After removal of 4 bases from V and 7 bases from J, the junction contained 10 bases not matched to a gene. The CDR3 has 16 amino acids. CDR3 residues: CASSSLAGRGANEQFF. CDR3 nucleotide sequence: TGTGCCAGCAGTTCACTAGCGGGAAGGGGGGCTAATGAGCAGTTCTTC.

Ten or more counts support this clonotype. The CDR3, as DNA: TGTGCCAGCAGCTTAAAGCTAGAACCCTACAATGAGCAGTTCTTC. This translates into CASSLKLEPYNEQFF. The J gene is TRBJ2-1, the V gene TRBV11-2; D is unclear. Trimming took 2 bases from V and 2 from J, leaving 10 bases between them. CDR3 length: 15 amino acids. Germline V gene lookup returns CDR1 SGHAT and CDR2 FQNNGV.